The 16 T cell receptor beta chains presented below share a single source sample, sequenced in a study of cytomegalovirus exposure and HLA in healthy donors. The PCR used 60 Vbeta and 13 Jbeta primers. Data came from immunoSEQ multiplex PCR; TCRdb stores just in-frame clones and leaves some out. The sample has under 150,000 clones; more than 65% are singletons. The sample was PBMCs. All receptors derive from a man between 18 and 35 years old in good health and CMV-seronegative.

The chain employs TRBV2 and TRBJ1-1; the D gene is possibly TRBD1 (6 bases). This CDR3 region has 14 residues. Trimming pared 5 bases from V and 5 bases from J, leaving 15 bases between. CDR1 and CDR2 (germline): SNHLY, FYNNEI. The CDR3 sequence is CASSPNRVGTEAFF. For the CDR3, the DNA is TGTGCCAGCAGTCCAAACAGGGTCGGGACTGAAGCTTTCTTT.

The genes are TRBV15 and TRBJ2-7; no clear D. The germline V gene encodes CDR1 LNHNV and CDR2 YYDKDF (reference sequence). V shed 1 base and J shed 6 bases, with 10 bases lying between them. The CDR3 is 13 residues long. This CDR3 reads CATSRVASAEQYF. As DNA, the CDR3 is TGTGCCACCAGCAGAGTGGCCAGCGCCGAGCAGTACTTC. The full variable domain, with the rest looked up from reference TRBV15 and TRBJ2-7, is DAMVIQNPRYQVTQFGKPVTLSCSQTLNHNVMYWYQQKSSQAPKLLFHYYDKDFNNEADTPDNFQSRRPNTSFCFLDIRSPGLGDTAMYLCATSRVASAEQYFGPGTRLTVT.

The V gene is TRBV4-1, the J gene TRBJ2-7; weak D call: TRBD2 (6 bases). The CDR3 has 14 residues. Germline CDR1 reads MGHRA; CDR2 reads YSYEKL. Trimming removed 5 bases from V and 5 bases from J, with 16 bases in between. CDR3 loop: CASSKGDRRDEQYF. CDR3 DNA: TGCGCCAGCAGCAAAGGGGACCGGAGGGACGAGCAGTACTTC.

The chain employs TRBV5-1 and TRBJ1-4; 8 bases fit TRBD1. The V and J ends lost 0 bases and 7 bases, in that order; junction bases with no gene match: 5. Germline-derived CDR1 and CDR2 are SGHRS and YFSETQ. The CDR3 covers 15 residues. CDR3 region: CASSLGQGSGEKLFF. CDR3 DNA sequence: TGCGCCAGCAGCTTGGGACAGGGGTCAGGTGAAAAACTGTTTTTT.

The chain has TRBV5-1 and TRBJ2-7; TRBD2 agrees at 13 bases. Germline lookup yields CDR1 SGHRS and CDR2 YFSETQ. This CDR3 has 15 residues. V lost 5 bases to trimming and J lost 2 bases; unmatched junction nucleotides: 4. DNA of the CDR3: TGCGCCAGCAGTTGGACTAGCGGGGGTCCCTACGAGCAGTACTTC. Its protein is CASSWTSGGPYEQYF.

This clone was picked up one time. The chain is built from TRBV10-3 and TRBJ1-3, with D tentatively TRBD1 (6 bases). Per the germline V gene, CDR1 is ENHRY and CDR2 is SYGVKD. V gave up 5 bases and J gave up 3 bases, with 11 bases separating them. The CDR3 totals 14 residues. The CDR3 here is CAISQGLDGNTIYF. The CDR3 bases are TGTGCCATCAGTCAGGGGTTGGATGGAAACACCATATATTTT.

The count of this clone is one. This CDR3 is CASIGGISSYEQYF. In DNA, the CDR3 is TGTGCCAGCATCGGCGGTATTAGCTCCTACGAGCAGTACTTC. The chain recombines TRBV6-5 with TRBJ2-7; unclear D gene. The CDR3 length is 14 residues. The V end lost 7 bases, the J end lost 0 bases, and 13 bases lay between the germline ends. Germline values: CDR1 MNHEY, CDR2 SVGAGI.

The V gene is TRBV19, the J gene TRBJ2-1; D is possibly TRBD2 (6 bases). The germline gives CDR1 LNHDA, CDR2 SQIVND (reference sequence). Trimming removed 0 bases at V and 6 bases at J, with 9 bases between. The CDR3 loop spans 14 amino acids. CDR3 DNA: TGTGCCAGTAGTATAGAATGGAGGGGCAATGAGCAGTTCTTC. Translation gives CASSIEWRGNEQFF.

V usage is TRBV6-1 and J usage is TRBJ1-4; no clear D. V dropped 6 bases and J dropped 4 bases, with 9 bases sitting between them. CDR3 length: 13 residues. Germline CDR1 and CDR2: MNHNS and SASEGT. The CDR3 DNA reads as TGTGCCAGCAGATTGAACAGTAATGAAAAACTGTTTTTT. Protein sequence: CASRLNSNEKLFF.

The chain recombines TRBV18 with TRBJ2-3; 7 positions agree with TRBD2. The length of the CDR3 is 17 residues. Trimming cost V 2 bases and J 8 bases; bases outside gene matches: 16. Germline V gives CDR1 KGHSH, CDR2 LQKENI. The DNA for the CDR3 is TGTGCCAGCTCACCAGGGAGAATACTAGCGTCCGAAGGTACGCAGTATTTT. Translated, it gives CASSPGRILASEGTQYF.

The V and J genes are TRBV6-1 and TRBJ1-1, with D unclear. The CDR3 runs to 8 residues. V was cut by 4 bases and J by 11 bases, with 2 bases left in between. Germline values: CDR1 MNHNS, CDR2 SASEGT. CDR3 nucleotides: TGTGCCAGCAGTGCGGCTTTCTTT. Translated, it gives CASSAAFF.

This clone was detected only a few times. The rearrangement links TRBV5-4 to TRBJ1-2, with 7 bases aligning to TRBD1. V lost 4 bases and J lost 4; bases outside the gene matches: 16. Germline CDR1 and CDR2: SGHNT and YYREEE (reference sequence). The CDR3 runs to 17 residues. In DNA form, the CDR3 reads TGTGCCAGCAGCCTCGGACAGGCACGAAATGAAATCTATGGCTACACCTTC. This gives the protein CASSLGQARNEIYGYTF.

The chain couples TRBV28 to TRBJ1-1, with D tentatively TRBD1 (6 bases). This CDR3 comprises 17 residues. CDR1 MDHEN and CDR2 SYDVKM come from the germline V gene. The V end was cut by 4 bases, the J end by 4 bases, with 22 bases between. CDR3 amino acids: CASSSEWGHLAGTEAFF. Written as DNA, the CDR3 is TGTGCCAGCAGTTCGGAGTGGGGACACCTTGCTGGCACTGAAGCTTTCTTT. Full variable domain (outside the CDR3, taken from reference TRBV28 and TRBJ1-1): DVKVTQSSRYLVKRTGEKVFLECVQDMDHENMFWYRQDPGLGLRLIYFSYDVKMKEKGDIPEGYSVSREKKERFSLILESASTNQTSMYLCASSSEWGHLAGTEAFFGQGTRLTVV.

The rearrangement uses TRBV4-1 and TRBJ2-1; 14 nucleotides line up with TRBD2. The CDR3 has 19 residues. V shed 3 bases, J shed 3 bases, and the junction held 10 bases outside the gene matches. Per the germline V gene, CDR1 is MGHRA and CDR2 is YSYEKL. The CDR3 nucleotides read TGCGCCAGCAGCCAGTCGAGACTAGCGGGGGGGGAGAACTACAATGAGCAGTTCTTC. Its translation: CASSQSRLAGGENYNEQFF.

The chain uses TRBV19 and TRBJ2-3, with 9 nucleotides matching TRBD1. CDR3 length: 14 residues. CDR1 LNHDA and CDR2 SQIVND come from the germline V gene (reference sequence). The J segment lost 4 bases and the V segment lost 9 bases, leaving 8 bases of the junction unmatched. The CDR3 here is CASRDRERSDTQYF. The CDR3 nucleotides are TGTGCCAGCAGGGACAGGGAGAGATCAGATACGCAGTATTTT.

The chain couples TRBV6-1 to TRBJ1-1; the D is unclear. The germline V gene has CDR1 MNHNS and CDR2 SASEGT. The CDR3 sequence is 13 residues long. Trimming removed 5 bases from V and 0 bases from J, with 7 bases in between. In nucleotides, the CDR3 is TGTGCCAGCAGTATAGTGATGAACACTGAAGCTTTCTTT. Translating gives CASSIVMNTEAFF.